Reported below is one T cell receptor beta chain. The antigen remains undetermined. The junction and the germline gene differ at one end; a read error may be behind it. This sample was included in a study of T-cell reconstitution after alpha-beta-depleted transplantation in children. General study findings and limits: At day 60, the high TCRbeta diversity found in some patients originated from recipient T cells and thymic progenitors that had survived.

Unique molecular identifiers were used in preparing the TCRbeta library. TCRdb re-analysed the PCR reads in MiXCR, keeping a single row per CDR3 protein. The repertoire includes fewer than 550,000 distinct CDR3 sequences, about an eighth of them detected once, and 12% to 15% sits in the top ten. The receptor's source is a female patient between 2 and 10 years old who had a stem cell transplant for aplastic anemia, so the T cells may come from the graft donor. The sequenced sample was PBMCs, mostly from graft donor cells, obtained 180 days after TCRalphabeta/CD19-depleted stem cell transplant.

The CDR3 here is CASSLSTVNEKLVF. In nucleotides, the CDR3 is TGTGCCAGCAGCTTGTCGACCGTTAATGAAAAACTGGTTTTT. This rearrangement joins TRBV7-2 to TRBJ1-4; no reliable D call. Germline V lookup: CDR1 SGHTA, CDR2 FQGNSA. The CDR3 length is 14 residues.